Here is one TCR beta chain with its context. The data originate from a study of OX40 agonist ivuxolimab in advanced cancers. Libraries were prepared by immunoSEQ multiplex PCR; TCRdb keeps only in-frame clonotypes and omits some of them. The sample lists tens of thousands of clones; roughly nine tenths were seen once. The sample in question was CD4+ or CD8+ T cells sorted from blood, obtained in a trial of the OX40 agonist ivuxolimab. This clonotype originated in an adult with an advanced solid tumor such as melanoma, head and neck, liver or kidney cancer.

The CDR3 reads CASIPARAMNTEAFF. The CDR3 nucleotides read TGTGCCAGCATCCCGGCCAGGGCCATGAACACTGAAGCTTTCTTT. The V call is TRBV28, the J call TRBJ1-1; the D gene is possibly TRBD1 (5 bases). With 7 bases removed from V and 0 bases from J, the gap between germline ends came to 15 bases. This CDR3 contains 15 residues. Germline values: CDR1 MDHEN, CDR2 SYDVKM.